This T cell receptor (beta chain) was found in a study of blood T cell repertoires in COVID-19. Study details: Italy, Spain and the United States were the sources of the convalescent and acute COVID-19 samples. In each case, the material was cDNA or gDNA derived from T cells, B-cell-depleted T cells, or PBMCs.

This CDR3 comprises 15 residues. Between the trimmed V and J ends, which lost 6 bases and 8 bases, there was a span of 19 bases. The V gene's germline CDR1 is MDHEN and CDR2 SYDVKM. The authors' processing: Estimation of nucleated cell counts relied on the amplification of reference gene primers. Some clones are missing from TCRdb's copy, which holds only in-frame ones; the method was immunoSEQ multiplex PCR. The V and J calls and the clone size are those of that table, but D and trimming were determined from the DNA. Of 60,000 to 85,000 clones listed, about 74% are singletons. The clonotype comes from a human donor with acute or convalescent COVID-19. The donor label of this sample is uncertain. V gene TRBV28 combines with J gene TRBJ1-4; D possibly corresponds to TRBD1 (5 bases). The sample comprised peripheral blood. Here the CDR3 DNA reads TGTGCCAGCAGCGCGAAAGAGGGACTAGCCGAAAAACTGTTTTTT. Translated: CASSAKEGLAEKLFF.